The entry below describes one T cell receptor beta chain. Its target antigen remains unknown. Nothing much larger sits one base from this clone, and base qualities are not available. This specimen belongs to a study of cytomegalovirus exposure and HLA in healthy donors (dated by TCRdb to 2016 to 2017). For the study in its entirety: According to an earlier analysis of 587 of the donors, about 179 million T cells yielded roughly 110 million unique TCR beta sequences and less than 300 Gb of sequence data. The number of typed donors differed by locus: 629-630 for A, B, C, DRB1 and DQB1; approximately 540 for DQA1; some 610 for DPA1; and roughly 490 for DPB1. To decide whether each TCR beta V gene segment behaved as functional or pseudogenic, an earlier analysis of some 600 of the donors relied on high-throughput TCR beta sequencing. All discovery cohort repertoires had been generated on a single sequencing platform. Across about 380 genotyped donors of the cohort, an average of 235,054 unique TCR beta nucleotide sequences per donor were sequenced, and 15% to 20% of those sequences were non-productive. Genome-wide SNP genotypes for about 60% of the roughly 670 donors were used in a later genetic analysis, which treated that subset as a discovery cohort. An early release covering around 630 HLA-typed donors comprised about 290 gigabases of sequencing data and approximately 80 million unique TCR sequences. The study was designed to test whether signatures of past pathogen exposure could be identified by cataloging public T cell receptors. Donor age, sex, ethnicity and CMV serostatus were compiled alongside the repertoire data. Along with the roughly 700-subject first cohort, a separate validation cohort of over 90 different subjects was used. The study used immunosequencing to profile the T cell repertoires of hundreds of subjects and linked those repertoires to cytomegalovirus serostatus. In a later analysis, previously published TCR beta repertoires from 670 or so donors were re-analyzed and high-resolution HLA genotyping was added so that TCR occurrence patterns could be studied. The genetic ancestry cluster associated with self-reported Caucasian donors included over 80% of the roughly 400 genotyped donors. To predict cytomegalovirus infection status, the study combined high-throughput TCR immunosequencing, statistical association of individual TCRs with disease status, and machine learning. Both class I and class II loci were covered by HLA typing, at four-digit resolution. In the later analysis, no new phenotypic data were used to find candidate immune exposures; instead, reliance was placed on TCR beta sequences and their occurrence across donors. About 5 DR-DQ haplotypes were handled as single units for association and clustering, since linkage in the cohort was strong. Overall study outcomes, separate from this receptor: A further reported finding was that TCR beta sequences accurately predicted the HLA-A and HLA-B alleles for most subjects in the first cohort. In a later analysis, HLA-associated TCR beta chains showed more clonal expansion and lower generation probabilities than non-associated chains that were equally common. The study gave a list of more than 150 TCR beta chains associated with cytomegalovirus. The classifier was reported to diagnose cytomegalovirus status with high specificity and sensitivity in both the original and validation cohorts. Over 15 rarely observed V segments, including chromosome 9 orphons, were excluded from the earlier analysis of approximately 600 of the donors because counts were too low. In a later analysis, 15,000 to 20,000 TCR beta sequences were associated with specific HLA alleles at a false discovery rate of 0.05. A later analysis reported that several top co-occurrence clusters appeared linked to parvovirus B19, influenza, CMV and Epstein-Barr virus. Because HLA typing was missing for some donors at each locus, association tests included only the typed subset. A cluster of highly shared sequence variants was judged likely to be a technical artifact of the sequencing pipeline. CMV serostatus was the only immune exposure information available for the cohort. Sequencing depth was assumed to be roughly uniform across donors in the presence/absence analyses, though that assumption may not hold. The authors suggested that the approach could potentially be extended to other disease states and immunological phenotypes. An association between a missense DCLRE1C variant and V-gene and J-gene trimming of TCR beta chains was found in a later genetic analysis and replicated in an independent cohort. This cohort had only TCR beta chains sequenced, and the lack of alpha or paired-chain data limited which features could be detected. A later genetic analysis reported fewer N-insertions in productive TCRs among donors in an Asian-associated ancestry cluster than the approximately 700-donor mean. Most TCR sequences were seen in very few donors, while some public TCRs were found in many individuals. Broadly in line with IMGT annotations, most TCR beta V segments showed up in productive rearrangements about 90% or about 30% of the time in an earlier analysis of approximately 600 of the donors. Correlated functional status among segregating V segments might reflect linkage disequilibrium, but an unknown experimental factor could not be ruled out. According to a later analysis, most CMV-associated TCR beta chains appeared to be HLA-restricted, and the HLA associations seemed to be driven largely by CMV exposure. In a later analysis, the rate of TCR association differed among HLA loci, with DRB1 alleles having the most associated TCRs and HLA-C alleles having the fewest. A few of the identified cytomegalovirus-associated TCR beta chains were confirmed in vitro to be specific for cytomegalovirus antigens. Assigning TCR associations to individual alleles was difficult when HLA alleles, especially DR and DQ, strongly co-occurred.

The method behind the library was the immunoSEQ multiplex PCR assay. For the multiplex PCR, a mixture combining 60 forward primers for TCR Vbeta segments and 13 reverse primers for TCR Jbeta segments was used. Amplification of the CDR3 region of rearranged TCR beta genes was performed with a multiplex PCR assay on genomic DNA. On the Illumina HiSeq System, the amplified TCR beta libraries were sequenced as 87-base-pair reads. For the original study's pipeline: In a later analysis, tens of millions of unique TCR beta chains were counted across the approximately 670 repertoires, and roughly 11 million of these chains were shared by at least two donors. Raw reads were error-corrected and collapsed into unique sequences with a nearest-neighbor algorithm that merged closely related sequences to remove PCR and sequencing errors. CDR3 sequences were aligned to IMGT reference sequences to assign V, D and J gene segments. For a sequence to be retained, at least a six-nucleotide match to both a V gene segment and a J gene segment was required. Rearrangements were called productive when the CDR3 lacked stop codons and stayed in frame with V and J; all others were non-productive. Following IMGT convention, CDR3 was defined as the stretch from the second conserved V-encoded cysteine up to the conserved J-encoded phenylalanine. In an earlier analysis of roughly 580 of the donors, sequences lacking an unambiguous match to a single V gene segment were excluded. In an earlier analysis of about 590 of the donors, a V segment was called functional when productive rearrangements were above 56.7%, and segregating when the standard deviation between donors exceeded 5%. A statistical classification framework was built to diagnose cytomegalovirus status from the catalog of TCR beta chain sequences. In a later analysis, V and J genes were assigned by comparing TCR nucleotide sequences against IMGT/GENE-DB human TR gene sequences. In a later analysis, CDR3 sequences and most-parsimonious VDJ recombination scenarios were assigned using the TCRdist pipeline. In a later analysis, each TCR beta chain was defined by its CDR3 amino acid sequence together with its V-gene family, and reads lacking a unique V-gene family were excluded. As a way to deal with suspected cross-contamination and a sequencing artifact, a later analysis dropped approximately 570 nucleotide sequences that were highly shared and had low generation probability. For each public chain, a later analysis derived a clonal expansion index from normalized ranks of inferred template counts within each repertoire. Generation probabilities in a later analysis came from a VDJ recombination model fitted to out-of-frame rearrangements, and those results were checked against IGoR. A later analysis scored TCR-TCR, TCR-HLA and TCR-CMV co-occurrence with hypergeometric tests, applying a repertoire-size bias correction to TCR pairs. False discovery rates were estimated in a later analysis by permuting HLA or CMV assignments 20 times. In a later analysis, co-occurring TCRs were grouped using DBSCAN, with TCRdist sequence similarity added in when clustering inside HLA-allele-positive subsets. For co-occurrence clustering, repertoires with fewer than 30,000 or more than 120,000 public chains were excluded, along with a handful of repertoires with anomalous nucleotide sharing. TCRdb holds this immuneACCESS table with in-frame rearrangements only. Some clones are missing; in checked studies, unresolved V genes explain under half, and the rest has no known cause. That table is the source of V, J and clone size, and D and trimming were worked out from the DNA. Within this sample are some 62,000 clones, with more than 70% of them counted one time only. The ten largest clones take up roughly 1.5% of the sample.

The cohort comprised under 700 healthy bone marrow donors. At the time of sampling, all cohort members were nominally healthy, though unrecorded immune exposures were likely present. The donor was CMV seronegative and belonged to the group of around 350 seronegative cohort members. Each donor provided a peripheral blood sample, and peripheral blood mononuclear cells were used for TCR beta sequencing. Genomic DNA extraction from the blood cell samples was performed with the Qiagen DNeasy Blood Extraction Kit. The clonotype was recovered from a man between 18 and 29 years old in good health and CMV-seronegative. Material for sequencing was PBMCs.

The CDR3 protein is CASRLASSNEQFF. The bases read TGTGCCAGCAGGCTAGCGAGTAGCAATGAGCAGTTCTTC. The sequence is built from TRBV7-9 and TRBJ2-1; matching of 6 bases hints at TRBD2 as the D gene. Looking up the germline V gene (reference sequence) yields CDR1 SEHNR and CDR2 FQNEAQ. The germline ends are 12 bases apart after V is trimmed by 6 bases and J by 6 bases. From the cysteine up to the phenylalanine, the CDR3 has a length of 13 residues. Here the CDR3 DNA is all that survives: 39 bases in frame from base 1.